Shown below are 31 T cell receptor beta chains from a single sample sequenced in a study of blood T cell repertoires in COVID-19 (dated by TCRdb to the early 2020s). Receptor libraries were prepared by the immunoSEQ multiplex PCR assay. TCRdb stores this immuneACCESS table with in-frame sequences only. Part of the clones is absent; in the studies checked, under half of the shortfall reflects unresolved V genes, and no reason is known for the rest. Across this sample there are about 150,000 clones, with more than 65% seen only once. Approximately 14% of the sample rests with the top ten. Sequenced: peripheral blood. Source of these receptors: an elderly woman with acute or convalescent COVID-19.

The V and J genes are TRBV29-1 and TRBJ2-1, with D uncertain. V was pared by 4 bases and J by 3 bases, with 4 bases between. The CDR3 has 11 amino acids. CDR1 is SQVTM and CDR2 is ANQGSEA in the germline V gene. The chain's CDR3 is CSVGSYNEQFF. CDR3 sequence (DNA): TGCAGCGTTGGCAGCTACAATGAGCAGTTCTTC.

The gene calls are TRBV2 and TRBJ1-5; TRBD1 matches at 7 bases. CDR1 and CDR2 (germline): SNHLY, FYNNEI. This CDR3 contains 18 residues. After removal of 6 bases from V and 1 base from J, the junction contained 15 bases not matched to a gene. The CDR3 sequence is CASSRDRPSPGSNQPQHF. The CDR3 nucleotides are TGTGCCAGCAGCCGGGACAGACCTTCTCCGGGGAGCAATCAGCCCCAGCATTTT.

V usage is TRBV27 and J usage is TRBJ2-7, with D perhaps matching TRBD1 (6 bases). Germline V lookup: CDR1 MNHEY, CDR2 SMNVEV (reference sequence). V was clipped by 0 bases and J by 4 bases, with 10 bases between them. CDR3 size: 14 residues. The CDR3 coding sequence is TGTGCCAGCAGTTTATCAGGGGGTCTTTACGAGCAGTACTTC. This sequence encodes CASSLSGGLYEQYF.

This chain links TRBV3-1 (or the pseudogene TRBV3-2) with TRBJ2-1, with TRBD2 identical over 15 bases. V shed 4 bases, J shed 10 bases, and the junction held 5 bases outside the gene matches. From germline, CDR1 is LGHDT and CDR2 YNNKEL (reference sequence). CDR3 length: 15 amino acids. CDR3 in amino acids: CASSLGLAGGKEQFF. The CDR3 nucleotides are TGTGCCAGCAGCCTCGGACTAGCGGGGGGGAAGGAGCAGTTCTTC.

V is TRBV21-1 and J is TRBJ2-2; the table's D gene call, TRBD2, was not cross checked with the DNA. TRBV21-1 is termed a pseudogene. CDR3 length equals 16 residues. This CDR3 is CASSKVGYLNTGELFF. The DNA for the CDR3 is TGTGCCAGCAGCAAGGTCGGTTACCTGAACACCGGGGAGCTGTTTTTT.

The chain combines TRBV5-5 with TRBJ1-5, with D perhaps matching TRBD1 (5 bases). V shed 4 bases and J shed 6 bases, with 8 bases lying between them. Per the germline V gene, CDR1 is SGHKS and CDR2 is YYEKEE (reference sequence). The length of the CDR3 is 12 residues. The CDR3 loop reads CASSLQGQPQHF. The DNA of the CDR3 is TGTGCCAGCAGCCTCCAGGGTCAGCCCCAGCATTTT.

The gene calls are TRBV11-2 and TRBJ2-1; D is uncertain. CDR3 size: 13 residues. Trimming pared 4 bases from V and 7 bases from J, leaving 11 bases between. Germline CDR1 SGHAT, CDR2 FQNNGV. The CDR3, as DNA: TGTGCCAGCAGCTCCCCAGCAGCGAATGAGCAGTTCTTC. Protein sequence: CASSSPAANEQFF.

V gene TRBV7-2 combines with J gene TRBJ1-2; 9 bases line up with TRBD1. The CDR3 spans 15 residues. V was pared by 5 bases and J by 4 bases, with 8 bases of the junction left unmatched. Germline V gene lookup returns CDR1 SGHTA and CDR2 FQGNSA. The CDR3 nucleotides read TGTGCCAGCAGCACCAACAGGGGGCTGACCTATGGCTACACCTTC. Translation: CASSTNRGLTYGYTF.

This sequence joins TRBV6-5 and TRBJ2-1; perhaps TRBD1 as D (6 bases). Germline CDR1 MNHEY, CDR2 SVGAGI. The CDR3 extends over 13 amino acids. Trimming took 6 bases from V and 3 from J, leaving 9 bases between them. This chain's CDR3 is CASSRQDYNEQFF. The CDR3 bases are TGTGCCAGCAGCAGACAGGACTACAATGAGCAGTTCTTC.

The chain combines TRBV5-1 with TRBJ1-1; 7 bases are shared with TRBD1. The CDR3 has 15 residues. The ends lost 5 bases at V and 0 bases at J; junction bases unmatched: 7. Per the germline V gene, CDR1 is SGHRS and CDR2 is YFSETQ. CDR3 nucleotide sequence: TGCGCCAGCAGTTTCGGACAGGCGCTGAACACTGAAGCTTTCTTT. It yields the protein CASSFGQALNTEAFF.

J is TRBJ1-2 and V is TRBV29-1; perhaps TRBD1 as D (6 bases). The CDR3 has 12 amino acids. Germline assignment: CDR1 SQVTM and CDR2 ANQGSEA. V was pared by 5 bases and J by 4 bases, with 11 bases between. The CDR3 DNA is TGCAGCGTTCAGGGGAAGCCCTATGGCTACACCTTC. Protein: CSVQGKPYGYTF.

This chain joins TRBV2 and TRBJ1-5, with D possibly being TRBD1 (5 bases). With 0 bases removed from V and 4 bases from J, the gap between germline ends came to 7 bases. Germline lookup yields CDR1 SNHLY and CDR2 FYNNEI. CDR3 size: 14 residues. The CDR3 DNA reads TGTGCCAGCAGTGAAGCGACAGAGAATCAGCCCCAGCATTTT. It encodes CASSEATENQPQHF.

The CDR3 here is CAWSGRQPYRGSGANVLTF. Written as DNA, the CDR3 is TGTGCCTGGAGTGGGCGGCAGCCCTACAGGGGTTCTGGGGCCAACGTCCTGACTTTC. J is TRBJ2-6 and V is TRBV30; 7 bases agree with TRBD1. The CDR3 loop spans 19 amino acids. Germline CDR1 reads GTSNPN; CDR2 reads SVGIG (reference sequence). V was pared by 1 base and J by 1 base, with 13 bases of the junction left unmatched. Filled out from reference TRBV30 and TRBJ2-6, the complete variable domain reads SQTIHQWPATLVQPVGSPLSLECTVEGTSNPNLYWYRQAAGRGLQLLFYSVGIGQISSEVPQNLSASRPQDRQFILSSKKLLLSDSGFYLCAWSGRQPYRGSGANVLTFGAGSRLTVL.

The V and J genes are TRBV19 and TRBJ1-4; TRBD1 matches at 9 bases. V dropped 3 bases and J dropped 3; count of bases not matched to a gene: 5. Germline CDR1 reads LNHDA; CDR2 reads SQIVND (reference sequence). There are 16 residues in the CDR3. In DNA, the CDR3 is TGTGCCAGTAGTATCCGGACAGGGGATTCTAATGAAAAACTGTTTTTT. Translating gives CASSIRTGDSNEKLFF.

CDR3 sequence (DNA): TGTGCCAGCAGCCGGGACAGGGGAAAAGGTTACGAGCAGTACTTC. Translated: CASSRDRGKGYEQYF. The J gene is TRBJ2-7, the V gene TRBV7-8; 10 bases are shared with TRBD1. The CDR3 sequence is 15 residues long. Per germline, CDR1 SGHVS and CDR2 FQNEAQ. The junction had 8 bases not matched to a gene; V was cut back by 5 bases and J by 4 bases. The full variable domain, its missing parts supplied by reference TRBV7-8 and TRBJ2-7, is GAGVSQSPRYKVAKRGQDVALRCDPISGHVSLFWYQQALGQGPEFLTYFQNEAQLDKSGLPSDRFFAERPEGSVSTLKIQRTQQEDSAVYLCASSRDRGKGYEQYFGPGTRLTVT.

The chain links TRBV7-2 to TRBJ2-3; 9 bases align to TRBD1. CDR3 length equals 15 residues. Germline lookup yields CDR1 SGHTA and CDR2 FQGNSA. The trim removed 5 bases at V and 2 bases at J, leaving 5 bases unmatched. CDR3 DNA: TGTGCCAGCAGCGGCGGACAGGGGACCACAGATACGCAGTATTTT. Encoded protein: CASSGGQGTTDTQYF.

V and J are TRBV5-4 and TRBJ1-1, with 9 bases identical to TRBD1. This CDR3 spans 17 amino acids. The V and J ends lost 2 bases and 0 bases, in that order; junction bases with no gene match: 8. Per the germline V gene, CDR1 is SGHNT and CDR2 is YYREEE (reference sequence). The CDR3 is CASSLQGALLLNTEAFF. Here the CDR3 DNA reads TGTGCCAGCAGCTTACAGGGGGCCCTATTACTGAACACTGAAGCTTTCTTT.

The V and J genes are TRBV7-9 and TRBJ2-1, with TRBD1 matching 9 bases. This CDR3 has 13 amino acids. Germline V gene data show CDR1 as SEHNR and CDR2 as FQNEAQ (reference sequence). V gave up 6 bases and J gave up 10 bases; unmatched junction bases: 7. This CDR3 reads CASRRTGEGEQFF. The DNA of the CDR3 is TGTGCCAGCAGACGGACAGGGGAAGGAGAGCAGTTCTTC.

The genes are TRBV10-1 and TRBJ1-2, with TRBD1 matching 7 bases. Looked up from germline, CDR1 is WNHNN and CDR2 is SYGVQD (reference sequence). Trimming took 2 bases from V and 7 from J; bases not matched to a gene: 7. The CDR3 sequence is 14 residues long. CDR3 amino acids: CASSEGTAVGGYTF. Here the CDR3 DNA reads TGCGCCAGCAGTGAGGGGACAGCTGTTGGTGGCTACACCTTC.

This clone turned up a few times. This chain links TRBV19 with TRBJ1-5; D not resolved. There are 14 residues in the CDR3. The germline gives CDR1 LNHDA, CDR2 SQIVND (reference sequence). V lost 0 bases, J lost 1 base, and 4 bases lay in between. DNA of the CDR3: TGTGCCAGTAGTATAGAGAGGAGCAATCAGCCCCAGCATTTT. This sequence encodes CASSIERSNQPQHF.

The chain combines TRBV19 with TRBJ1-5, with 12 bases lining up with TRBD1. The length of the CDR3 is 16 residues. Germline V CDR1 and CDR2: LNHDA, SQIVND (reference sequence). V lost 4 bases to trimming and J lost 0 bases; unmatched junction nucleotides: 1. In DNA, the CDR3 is TGTGCCAGTAGTACGGGACAGGGGGCTAGCAATCAGCCCCAGCATTTT. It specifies CASSTGQGASNQPQHF. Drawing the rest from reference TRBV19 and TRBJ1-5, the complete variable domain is DGGITQSPKYLFRKEGQNVTLSCEQNLNHDAMYWYRQDPGQGLRLIYYSQIVNDFQKGDIAEGYSVSREKKESFPLTVTSAQKNPTAFYLCASSTGQGASNQPQHFGDGTRLSIL.

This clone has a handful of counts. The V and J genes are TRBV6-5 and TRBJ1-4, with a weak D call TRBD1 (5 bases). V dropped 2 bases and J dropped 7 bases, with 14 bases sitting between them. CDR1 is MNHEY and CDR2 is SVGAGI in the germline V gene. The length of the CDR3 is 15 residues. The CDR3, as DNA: TGTGCCAGCAGTTACGGTCTCACAGGCCGTGAAAAACTGTTTTTT. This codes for CASSYGLTGREKLFF.

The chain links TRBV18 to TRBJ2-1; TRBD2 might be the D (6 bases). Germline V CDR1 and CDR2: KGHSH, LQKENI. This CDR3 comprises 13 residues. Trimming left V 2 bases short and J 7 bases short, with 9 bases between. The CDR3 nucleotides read TGTGCCAGCTCACCAATGGAGGGTAATGAGCAGTTCTTC. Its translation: CASSPMEGNEQFF.

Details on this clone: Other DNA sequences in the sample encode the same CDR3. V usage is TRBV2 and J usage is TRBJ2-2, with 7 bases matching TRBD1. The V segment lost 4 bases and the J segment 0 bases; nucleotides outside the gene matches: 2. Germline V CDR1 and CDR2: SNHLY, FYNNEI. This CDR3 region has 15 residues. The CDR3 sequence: CASSGQGSNTGELFF. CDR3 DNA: TGTGCCAGCAGTGGACAGGGTTCGAACACCGGGGAGCTGTTTTTT.

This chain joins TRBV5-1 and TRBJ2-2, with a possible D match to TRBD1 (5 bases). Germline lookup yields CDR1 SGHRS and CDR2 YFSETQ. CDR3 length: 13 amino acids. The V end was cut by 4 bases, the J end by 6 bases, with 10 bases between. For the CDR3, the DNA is TGCGCCAGCAGCAGCAGGGAAGCCGGGGAGCTGTTTTTT. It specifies CASSSREAGELFF.

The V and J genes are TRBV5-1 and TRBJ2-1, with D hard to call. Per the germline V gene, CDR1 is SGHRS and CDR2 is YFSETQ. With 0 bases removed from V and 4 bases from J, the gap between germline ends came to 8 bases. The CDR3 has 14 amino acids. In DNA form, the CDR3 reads TGCGCCAGCAGCTTGGACTGGGCGTACAATGAGCAGTTCTTC. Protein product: CASSLDWAYNEQFF.

In DNA form, the CDR3 reads TGTGCCAGTACCGACATCAACTATGGCTACACCTTC. The encoded protein is CASTDINYGYTF. The gene calls are TRBV19 and TRBJ1-2, with D uncertain. Trimming shortened V by 7 bases and J by 2 bases, and 8 bases separated the two germline ends. CDR1 is LNHDA and CDR2 is SQIVND in the germline V gene (reference sequence). This CDR3 comprises 12 residues.

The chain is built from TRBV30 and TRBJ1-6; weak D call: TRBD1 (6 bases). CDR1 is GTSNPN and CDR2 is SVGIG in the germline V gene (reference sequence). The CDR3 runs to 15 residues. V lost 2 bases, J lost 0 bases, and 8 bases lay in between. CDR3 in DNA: TGTGCCTGGAGTACAGGGACCTCCTATAATTCACCCCTCCACTTT. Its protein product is CAWSTGTSYNSPLHF.

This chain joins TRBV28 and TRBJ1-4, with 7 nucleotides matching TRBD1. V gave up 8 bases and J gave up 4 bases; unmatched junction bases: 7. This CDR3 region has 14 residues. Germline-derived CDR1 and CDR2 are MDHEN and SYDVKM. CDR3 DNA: TGTGCCAGCGCCCGACAGGGATTTAATGAAAAACTGTTTTTT. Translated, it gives CASARQGFNEKLFF.

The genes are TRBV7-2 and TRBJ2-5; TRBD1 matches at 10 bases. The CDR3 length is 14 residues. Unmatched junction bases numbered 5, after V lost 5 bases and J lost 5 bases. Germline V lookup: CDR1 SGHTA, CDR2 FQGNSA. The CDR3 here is CASSPGQGTETQYF. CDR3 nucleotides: TGTGCCAGCAGCCCGGGACAGGGGACTGAGACCCAGTACTTC.

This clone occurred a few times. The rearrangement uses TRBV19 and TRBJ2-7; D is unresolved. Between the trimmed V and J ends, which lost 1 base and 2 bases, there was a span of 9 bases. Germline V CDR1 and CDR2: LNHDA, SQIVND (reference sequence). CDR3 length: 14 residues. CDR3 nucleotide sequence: TGTGCCAGTAGTATAGCCGCAGGCCCCTACGAGCAGTACTTC. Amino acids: CASSIAAGPYEQYF.